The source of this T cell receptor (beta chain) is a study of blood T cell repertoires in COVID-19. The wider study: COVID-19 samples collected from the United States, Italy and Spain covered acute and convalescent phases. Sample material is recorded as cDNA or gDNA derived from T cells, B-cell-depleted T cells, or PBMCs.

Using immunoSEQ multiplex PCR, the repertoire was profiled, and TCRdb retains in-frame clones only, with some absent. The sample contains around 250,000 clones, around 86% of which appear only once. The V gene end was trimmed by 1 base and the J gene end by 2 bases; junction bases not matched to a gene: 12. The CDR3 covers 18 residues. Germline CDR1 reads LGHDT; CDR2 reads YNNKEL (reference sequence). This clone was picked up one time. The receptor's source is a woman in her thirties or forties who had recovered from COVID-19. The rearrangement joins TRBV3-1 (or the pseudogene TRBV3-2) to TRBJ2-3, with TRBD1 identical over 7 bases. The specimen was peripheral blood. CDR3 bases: TGTGCCAGCAGCCAAGGAGGCGGGCAGGGGGTCTTCACAGATACGCAGTATTTT. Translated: CASSQGGGQGVFTDTQYF.